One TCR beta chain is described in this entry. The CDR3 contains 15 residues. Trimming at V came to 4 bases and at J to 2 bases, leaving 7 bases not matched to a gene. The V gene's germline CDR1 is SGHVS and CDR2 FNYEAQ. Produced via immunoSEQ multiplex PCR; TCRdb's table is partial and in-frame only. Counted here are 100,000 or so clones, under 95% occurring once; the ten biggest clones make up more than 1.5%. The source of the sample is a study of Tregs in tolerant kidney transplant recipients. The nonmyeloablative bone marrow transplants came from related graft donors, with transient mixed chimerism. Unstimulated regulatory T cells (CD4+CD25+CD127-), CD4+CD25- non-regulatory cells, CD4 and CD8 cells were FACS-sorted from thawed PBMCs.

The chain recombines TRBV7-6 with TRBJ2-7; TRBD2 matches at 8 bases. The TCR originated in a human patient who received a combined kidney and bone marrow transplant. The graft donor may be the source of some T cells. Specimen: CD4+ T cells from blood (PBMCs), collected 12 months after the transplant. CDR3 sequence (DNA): TGTGCCAGCAGCTCAGGGACTAGTCCCGCCTACGAGCAGTACTTC. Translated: CASSSGTSPAYEQYF.